This note documents a single T cell receptor beta chain sequence. This sample is part of a study of blood T cell repertoires in COVID-19. Study overall: Specimens from acute and convalescent COVID-19 originated in the United States, Italy and Spain.

The participants were between roughly 18 and 89 years old and came from 24 US areas. Participants were placed into cohorts based on the clinical history they reported. From germline, CDR1 is LNHNV and CDR2 YYDKDF (reference sequence). This CDR3 spans 14 amino acids. J lost 8 bases, V lost 3 bases, and 6 bases had no gene match. Generated by immunoSEQ multiplex PCR, the TCRdb table keeps only in-frame clones and is missing some. The data contain around 220,000 clones, roughly 90% of them singletons. Material: PBMCs or T cells enriched from blood (not recorded which). The rearrangement joins TRBV15 to TRBJ1-2; the match to TRBD1 covers 10 bases. The sequence derives from a man in his thirties or forties who had been exposed to COVID-19. The chain's CDR3 is CATSRRQGAYGYTF. CDR3 sequence (DNA): TGTGCCACCAGCAGGAGACAGGGGGCTTACGGCTACACCTTC.